This is a list of T cell receptor beta chains from one sample in a study of blood T cells in healthy people across ages. A single record per CDR3 protein comes from TCRdb applying MiXCR to the 5' RACE reads. Seen here are 1,500,000 or so distinct CDR3 sequences, about 45% observed once, and the top ten hold over 3.5%. The sequencing input was blood. Receptors were obtained from a woman aged 18 to 35 in good health. The CDR3 runs from the conserved cysteine through the conserved F or W. The order of the fields is clone size, J gene, D gene, V gene, CDR3 DNA, CDR3 protein. The D gene is left open where the match is weak. Expanded clones get a size class; other rows say once, few or many, or leave the size out.

>-|TRBJ1-6|TRBD1|TRBV6-2/TRBV6-3
TGTGCCAGCAGCTCTTTGCTGAGGACAGGGGTTTCACCCCTCCACTTT
CASSSLLRTGVSPLHF
>few|TRBJ2-7|TRBD1|TRBV4-1
TGCGCCAGCAGCCATCCCGGGACAGGAAAGTACGAGCAGTACTTC
CASSHPGTGKYEQYF
>few|TRBJ2-1|TRBD2|TRBV12-3/TRBV12-4
TGTGCCAGCAGTTTCCTAGCGGGAGGGCTCGATGAGCAGTTCTTC
CASSFLAGGLDEQFF
>once|TRBJ2-7|-|TRBV5-7
TGTGCCAGCAGCTTAGAGGGGCTTTACCCCTACGAGCAGTACTTC
CASSLEGLYPYEQYF
>-|TRBJ1-1|-|TRBV5-5
TGTGCCAGCAGCTTAACGCCGGGAATGAACACTGAAGCTTTCTTT
CASSLTPGMNTEAFF
>-|TRBJ2-7|TRBD2|TRBV4-2
TGTACCAGCAGCCCCACAGCGGGAGTCGTATACGAGCAGTACTTC
CTSSPTAGVVYEQYF
>few|TRBJ1-2|-|TRBV25-1
TGTGCCAGCAGTGAATATAGGGGAGGGCTTCTCTTGGGCTACACCTTC
CASSEYRGGLLLGYTF
>many|TRBJ2-1|-|TRBV29-1
TGCAGCGTTGAATCTATGACCTACAATGAGCAGTTCTTC
CSVESMTYNEQFF
>-|TRBJ2-7|-|TRBV20-1
TGCAGTGCTTTCAGACAAGCCGGATACGAGCAGTACTTC
CSAFRQAGYEQYF
>-|TRBJ2-1|-|TRBV29-1
TGCAGCGTTGAAGAAACAGGCCGACTAGGAAAATCCTACAATGAGCAGTTCTTC
CSVEETGRLGKSYNEQFF
>-|TRBJ2-7|-|TRBV15
TGTGCCACCAACAGGCCGGCGGTAGACTACGAGCAGTACTTC
CATNRPAVDYEQYF
>-|TRBJ2-5|TRBD1|TRBV6-5
TGTGCCAGCAGATCCGGGACAGGGGGAAGGACCCAGTACTTC
CASRSGTGGRTQYF
>-|TRBJ2-1|TRBD1|TRBV3-1
TGTGCCAGCAGCCAAGATGGGGACAGGGAGTCCTACAATGAGCAGTTCTTC
CASSQDGDRESYNEQFF
>-|TRBJ1-5|TRBD1|TRBV4-2
TGTGCCAGCGGCCAGACAGACAGGGTGAATCAGCCCCAGCATTTT
CASGQTDRVNQPQHF
>few|TRBJ2-1|-|TRBV20-1
TGCAGTGCTAGGGATGGGATAGCGGCCTACAATGAGCAGTTCTTC
CSARDGIAAYNEQFF
>-|TRBJ2-5|-|TRBV20-1
TGCAGTGCCCACACCAATGTTGGGGAGCAGTACTTC
CSAHTNVGEQYF
>-|TRBJ2-4|-|TRBV7-9
TGTGCCAACAGCTCCGGGGTAGCCAAAAACATTCAGTACTTC
CANSSGVAKNIQYF
>many|TRBJ1-2|-|TRBV20-1
TGCAGTGCTCCTCGGGACGGAAGTGGCTACACCTTC
CSAPRDGSGYTF
>-|TRBJ2-1|-|TRBV9
TGTGCCAGCAGCGTAGGTTCACTTTTCAATGAGCAGTTCTTC
CASSVGSLFNEQFF
>few|TRBJ2-3|TRBD1|TRBV6-2/TRBV6-3
TGTGTCAGCAGTTACCGGGACAGGGGGCGCCCAGATACGCAGTATTTT
CVSSYRDRGRPDTQYF
>few|TRBJ1-1|TRBD1|TRBV27
TGTGCCAGCAGTTTATCGATGAGGTCAGGGGGCGGTACTGAAGCTTTCTTT
CASSLSMRSGGGTEAFF
>-|TRBJ2-7|-|TRBV29-1
TGCAGCGTTCGGATAGTGAATAACTACGAGCAGTACTTC
CSVRIVNNYEQYF
>many|TRBJ2-3|-|TRBV24-1
TGTGCCACCAGTGACCCCTTCGGACCGTTGGATACGCAGTATTTT
CATSDPFGPLDTQYF
>many|TRBJ2-7|TRBD1|TRBV12-3/TRBV12-4
TGTGCCAGCAGTTTAGGTCAGGGGGTGAACGAGCAGTACTTC
CASSLGQGVNEQYF
>-|TRBJ2-7|TRBD1|TRBV20-1
TGCAGTGCCGTCCACCACCAGACAGGGGGCGGCGAGCAGTACTTC
CSAVHHQTGGGEQYF
>few|TRBJ1-2|-|TRBV6-5
TGTGCCAGCAGTCCCAGCCAGGGTGGCTATGGCTACACCTTC
CASSPSQGGYGYTF
>few|TRBJ2-7|TRBD1|TRBV20-1
TGCAGTGCCACTACCCCCGACAGGGGGTACGAGCAGTACTTC
CSATTPDRGYEQYF
>-|TRBJ1-1|-|TRBV29-1
TGCAGCGTAGAAGACAACATGAACACTGAAGCTTTCTTT
CSVEDNMNTEAFF
>-|TRBJ2-1|-|TRBV6-5
TGTGCCAGCAGTTACGGGGGGCGGGGGTCATACAATGAGCAGTTCTTC
CASSYGGRGSYNEQFF
>many|TRBJ1-2|-|TRBV12-3/TRBV12-4
TGTGCCAGCAGTCCGAACAACTATGGCTACACCTTC
CASSPNNYGYTF
>-|TRBJ2-4|-|TRBV13
TGTGCCAGCAGCTCCAATCACCTAGCCAAAAACATTCAGTACTTC
CASSSNHLAKNIQYF
>-|TRBJ2-5|TRBD1|TRBV15
TGTGCCACCAGCAGATTAAGATTCGGACAGGGCGAGACCCAGTACTTC
CATSRLRFGQGETQYF
>-|TRBJ1-2|TRBD1|TRBV7-6
TGTGCCAGCAGCTTAGCGTGGCAGGGGGCGCAGAAATATGGCTACACCTTC
CASSLAWQGAQKYGYTF
>-|TRBJ2-7|-|TRBV12-3/TRBV12-4
TGTGCCAGCAGTTTTGGGGGCTTATCCTACAATGAGCAGTACTTC
CASSFGGLSYNEQYF
>-|TRBJ2-7|TRBD2|TRBV7-2
TGTGCCAGCAGTATTCAAACAGCGGGAGTAGGCGAGCAGTACTTC
CASSIQTAGVGEQYF
>few|TRBJ2-1|TRBD2|TRBV6-5
TGTGCCAGCAGTTACTCGACTAGCGGGAGTAAATATGAGCAGTTCTTC
CASSYSTSGSKYEQFF
>-|TRBJ1-4|-|TRBV4-1
TGCGCCAGCAGCCGGATCCCAGGCGCCAGTGGGGCAACTAATGAAAAACTGTTTTTT
CASSRIPGASGATNEKLFF
>-|TRBJ2-7|-|TRBV6-2/TRBV6-3
TGTGCCAGCAGTGACCGTGCAGCATACGAGCAGTACTTC
CASSDRAAYEQYF